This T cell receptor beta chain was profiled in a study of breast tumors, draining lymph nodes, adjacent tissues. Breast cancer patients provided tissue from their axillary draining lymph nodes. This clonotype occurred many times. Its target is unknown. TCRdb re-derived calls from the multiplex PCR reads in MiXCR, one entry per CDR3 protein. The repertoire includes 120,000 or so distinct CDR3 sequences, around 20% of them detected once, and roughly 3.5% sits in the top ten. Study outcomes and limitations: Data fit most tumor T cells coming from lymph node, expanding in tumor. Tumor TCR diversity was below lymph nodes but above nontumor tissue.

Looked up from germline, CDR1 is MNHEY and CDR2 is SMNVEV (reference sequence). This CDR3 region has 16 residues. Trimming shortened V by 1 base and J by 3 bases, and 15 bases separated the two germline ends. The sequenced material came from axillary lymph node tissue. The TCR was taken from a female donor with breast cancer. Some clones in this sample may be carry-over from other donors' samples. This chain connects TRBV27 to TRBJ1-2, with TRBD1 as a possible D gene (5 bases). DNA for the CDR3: TGTGCCAGCAGTTTATGGGGTGGGAGGGACTACTATGGCTACACCTTC. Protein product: CASSLWGGRDYYGYTF.